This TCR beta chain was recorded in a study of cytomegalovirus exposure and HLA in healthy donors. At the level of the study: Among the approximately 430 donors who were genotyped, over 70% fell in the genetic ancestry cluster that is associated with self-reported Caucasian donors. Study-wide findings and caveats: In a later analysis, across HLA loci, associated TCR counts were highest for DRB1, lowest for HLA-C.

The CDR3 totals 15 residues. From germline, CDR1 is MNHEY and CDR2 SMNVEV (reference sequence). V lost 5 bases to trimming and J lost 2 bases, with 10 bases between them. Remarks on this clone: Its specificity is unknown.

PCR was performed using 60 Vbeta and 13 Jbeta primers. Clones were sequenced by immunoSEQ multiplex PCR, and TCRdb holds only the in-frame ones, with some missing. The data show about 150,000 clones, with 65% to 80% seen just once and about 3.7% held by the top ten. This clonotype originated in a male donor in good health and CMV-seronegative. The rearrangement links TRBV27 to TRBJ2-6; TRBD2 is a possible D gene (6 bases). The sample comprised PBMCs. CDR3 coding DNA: TGTGCCAGCAGTCCTCGGGGGACTGGGGCCAACGTCCTGACTTTC. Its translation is CASSPRGTGANVLTF.